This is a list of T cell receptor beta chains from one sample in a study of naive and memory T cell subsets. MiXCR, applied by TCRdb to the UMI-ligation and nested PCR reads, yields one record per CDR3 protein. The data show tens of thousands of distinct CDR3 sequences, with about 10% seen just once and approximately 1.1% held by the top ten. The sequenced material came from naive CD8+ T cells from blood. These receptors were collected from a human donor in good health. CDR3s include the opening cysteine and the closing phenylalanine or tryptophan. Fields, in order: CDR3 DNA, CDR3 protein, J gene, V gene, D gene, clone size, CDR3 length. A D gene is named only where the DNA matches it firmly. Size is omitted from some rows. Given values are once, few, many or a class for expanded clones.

TGTGCCAGCAACCTGGAGGGGGATGCCCAGTACTTC CASNLEGDAQYF TRBJ2-5 TRBV6-6 . few 12
TGCGCCAGCAGCTCGCGGAGGGGGCTCAAAGAGACCCAGTACTTC CASSSRRGLKETQYF TRBJ2-5 TRBV4-3 . few 15
TGTGCCAGCAGCTTAGGTGGGACCGGGACAGACTTCTTC CASSLGGTGTDFF TRBJ1-2 TRBV11-3 TRBD1 . 13
TGTGCCACCAGTGATTTTTCCGGGTCTGAGCAGTTCTTC CATSDFSGSEQFF TRBJ2-1 TRBV24-1 . many 13
TGTGCCAGCAGCACAGGGACAGGGACCTACAATGAGCAGTTCTTC CASSTGTGTYNEQFF TRBJ2-1 TRBV6-6 TRBD1 many 15
TGCGCCAGCAGCCAAGCAGGAGGAGGAACCTACGAGCAGTACTTC CASSQAGGGTYEQYF TRBJ2-7 TRBV4-3 . many 15
TGTGCCAGCAGTTCCGAGGGACCCAACACTGAAGCTTTCTTT CASSSEGPNTEAFF TRBJ1-1 TRBV27 . . 14
TGTGCCAGCAGCTTAGGTTCGGCAGGGGTAGATACGCAGTATTTT CASSLGSAGVDTQYF TRBJ2-3 TRBV7-8 . . 15
TGTGCCAGCAGCCAGGCACAGCCTGAAGCTTTCTTT CASSQAQPEAFF TRBJ1-1 TRBV7-9 . few 12
TGTGCCAGCAGCTTACAGGCAGCCACCTACGAGCAGTACTTC CASSLQAATYEQYF TRBJ2-7 TRBV7-9 . . 14
TGTGCCAGCAGCTCCCTTCCGGGACAGGGTAGCTACGAGCAGTACTTC CASSSLPGQGSYEQYF TRBJ2-7 TRBV7-8 TRBD1 . 16
TGTGCCAGCAGTTACCCGGGACGGTCCTACGAGCAGTACTTC CASSYPGRSYEQYF TRBJ2-7 TRBV6-2/TRBV6-3 . . 14
TGTGCCAGCAGTTACTCCGGGACAACTTACGAGCAGTACTTC CASSYSGTTYEQYF TRBJ2-7 TRBV6-5 . many 14
TGTGCCAGCGGAGCGGAGGTCACAGATACGCAGTATTTT CASGAEVTDTQYF TRBJ2-3 TRBV11-2 . few 13
TGTGCCAGCAGTGTTAGTCCTCCCCCCTACGAGCAGTACTTC CASSVSPPPYEQYF TRBJ2-7 TRBV6-1 . . 14
TGTGCCAGCATGCTACCTGAGACCGGGGAGCTGTTTTTT CASMLPETGELFF TRBJ2-2 TRBV6-5 . many 13
TGTGCCAGCAGCGGACAGGGGACCCACGAGCAGTACTTC CASSGQGTHEQYF TRBJ2-7 TRBV9 TRBD1 . 13
TGTGCCTGCAGATTAGCGGGAGGAGGCGAGCAGTACTTC CACRLAGGGEQYF TRBJ2-7 TRBV12-3/TRBV12-4 TRBD2 . 13
TGTGCCAGCAGTTACTCTTCGGCACTAGGGGCCGGGTACGAGCAGTACTTC CASSYSSALGAGYEQYF TRBJ2-7 TRBV6-6 . few 17
TGTGCCAGCAGTCTTAGAAAGAGGACAGGGATGTCCTACAATGAGCAGTTCTTC CASSLRKRTGMSYNEQFF TRBJ2-1 TRBV12-3/TRBV12-4 TRBD1 many 18